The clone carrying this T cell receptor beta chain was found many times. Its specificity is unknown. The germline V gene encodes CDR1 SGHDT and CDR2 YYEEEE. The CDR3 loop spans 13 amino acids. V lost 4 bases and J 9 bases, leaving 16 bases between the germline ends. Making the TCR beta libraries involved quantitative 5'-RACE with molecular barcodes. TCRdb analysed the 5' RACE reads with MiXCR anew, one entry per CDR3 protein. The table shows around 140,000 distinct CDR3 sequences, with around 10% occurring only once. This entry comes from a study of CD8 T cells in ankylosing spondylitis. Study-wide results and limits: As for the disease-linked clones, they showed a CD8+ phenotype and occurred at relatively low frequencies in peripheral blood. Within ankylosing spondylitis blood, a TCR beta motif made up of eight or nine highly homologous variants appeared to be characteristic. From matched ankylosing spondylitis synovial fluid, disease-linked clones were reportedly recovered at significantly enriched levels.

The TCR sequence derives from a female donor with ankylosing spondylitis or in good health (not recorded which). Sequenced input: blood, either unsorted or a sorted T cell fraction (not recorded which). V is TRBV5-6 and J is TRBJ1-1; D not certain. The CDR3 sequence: CASSLTLDDQAFF. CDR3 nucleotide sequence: TGTGCCAGCAGCCTGACCCTCGATGACCAAGCTTTCTTT.